This T cell receptor beta chain was retrieved from a study of T cell responses to AZD1222 COVID-19 vaccine. Study as a whole: Second doses at about 4 or about 12 weeks were pooled. General observations from the study: The sample set comprised mostly white British donors with more females, and clonal diversity was possibly underestimated. Nearly half of spike-specific TCRs reportedly target variant regions that are unmutated in the B.1.351 and B.1.1.7 variants. Repertoire sampling happened only post peak T cell response.

For this clone: Its antigen is not identified.

CDR3 length equals 16 residues. Trimming cost V 1 base and J 9 bases; bases outside gene matches: 6. Germline loops: CDR1 SGHNT, CDR2 YYREEE (reference sequence). The data were produced by immunoSEQ multiplex PCR, yet TCRdb's version contains in-frame clones alone and is incomplete. The top ten clones hold roughly 1.9% of a sample with about 150,000 clones, approximately 90% of them seen once. This clonotype was sampled from an adult in good health. This chain uses TRBV5-4 with TRBJ2-1; the match to TRBD2 covers 14 bases. The source material was peripheral blood, sampled on day 0 of AZD1222 vaccination. CDR3 protein: CASSLIGTSGSGEQFF. CDR3 DNA sequence: TGTGCCAGCAGCTTGATCGGGACTAGCGGGAGCGGTGAGCAGTTCTTC.